The clone carrying this T cell receptor (beta chain) was detected only a few times. Per the germline V gene, CDR1 is SGDLS and CDR2 is YYNGEE. CDR3 length: 13 amino acids. Trimming took 2 bases from V and 6 from J; bases not matched to a gene: 3. This specimen belongs to a study of T cells in pancreatic ductal adenocarcinoma. Produced via immunoSEQ multiplex PCR; TCRdb's table is partial and in-frame only. The top ten hold approximately 15% of the sample, which has more than 2,000 clones, roughly 70% seen once. No neoadjuvant therapy was given to the selected pancreatic ductal adenocarcinoma patients before their surgery.

The source is a human donor with pancreatic ductal adenocarcinoma. The rearrangement links TRBV9 to TRBJ1-2; TRBD1 matches at 8 bases. The sequenced material came from pancreatic tumor tissue. The CDR3 DNA sequence: TGTGCCAGCAGCGTGGGACAGGTTGATGGCTACACCTTC. This codes for CASSVGQVDGYTF.